This T cell receptor beta chain was captured in a study of monozygotic twins with inflammatory bowel disease. The CDR3 runs to 17 residues. Looked up from germline, CDR1 is MDHEN and CDR2 is SYDVKM. TCRdb reworked the 5' RACE reads into one entry per CDR3 protein, no DNA. The table gives fewer than 450,000 distinct CDR3 sequences; the top ten clones make up about 2.5% of it. The chain is built from TRBV28 and TRBJ2-4; with no DNA, the TCRdb D assignment of TRBD1 cannot be verified. Material for sequencing was blood. This clonotype originated in a human donor with ulcerative colitis or Crohn's disease, or a healthy co-twin of an affected twin (not recorded which). The CDR3 reads CASRVRGAGGFKNIQYF.